The rows below give T cell receptor beta chains drawn from one sample of a study of blood T cell repertoires in COVID-19. Assay: immunoSEQ multiplex PCR; the TCRdb copy retains only in-frame clones and omits some. Of approximately 270,000 clones listed, approximately 90% are singletons. Specimen: peripheral blood. The receptor source for this set is a woman in her 30s with COVID-19, enrolled during active disease. Each CDR3 is given with its conserved first and last residue. Fields, in order: clone size, D gene, J gene, V gene, CDR3 protein, CDR3 DNA. A D gene is named only where the DNA matches it firmly. For some rows the clone size is stated as once, few or many, or as a class when expanded; others skip it.

clone size: once
D gene: TRBD1
J gene: TRBJ1-6
V gene: TRBV10-3
CDR3 protein: CAISNDRGFSPLHF
CDR3 DNA: TGTGCCATCAGCAACGACAGGGGGTTTTCACCCCTCCACTTT

clone size: .
D gene: TRBD1
J gene: TRBJ1-2
V gene: TRBV10-3
CDR3 protein: CAITRGGSYGYTF
CDR3 DNA: TGTGCCATCACAAGAGGGGGCAGCTATGGCTACACCTTC

clone size: once
D gene: .
J gene: TRBJ1-3
V gene: TRBV5-8
CDR3 protein: CASREKGGRNTIYF
CDR3 DNA: TGTGCCAGCAGAGAGAAGGGGGGGCGAAACACCATATATTTT

clone size: .
D gene: .
J gene: TRBJ1-1
V gene: TRBV2
CDR3 protein: CASSEARGVNTEAFF
CDR3 DNA: TGTGCCAGCAGTGAAGCGCGGGGGGTTAACACTGAAGCTTTCTTT

clone size: few
D gene: .
J gene: TRBJ2-1
V gene: TRBV4-3
CDR3 protein: CASSHSTGDNEQFF
CDR3 DNA: TGCGCCAGCAGCCACAGCACGGGAGACAATGAGCAGTTCTTC

clone size: .
D gene: TRBD2
J gene: TRBJ2-3
V gene: TRBV7-2
CDR3 protein: CASSPQLAGGTDTQYF
CDR3 DNA: TGTGCCAGCAGCCCGCAACTAGCGGGGGGCACAGATACGCAGTATTTT

clone size: .
D gene: TRBD1
J gene: TRBJ1-6
V gene: TRBV6-5
CDR3 protein: CASTTTGVDSPLHF
CDR3 DNA: TGTGCCAGCACTACGACAGGGGTGGATTCACCCCTCCACTTT

clone size: .
D gene: .
J gene: TRBJ1-1
V gene: TRBV5-1
CDR3 protein: CASSRVGGARMNTEAFF
CDR3 DNA: TGCGCCAGCAGCCGGGTGGGTGGGGCGCGGATGAACACTGAAGCTTTCTTT

clone size: .
D gene: TRBD1
J gene: TRBJ1-6
V gene: TRBV7-9
CDR3 protein: CASSVDRDLDNSPLHF
CDR3 DNA: TGTGCCAGCAGCGTAGACAGGGACCTTGATAATTCACCCCTCCACTTT

clone size: .
D gene: TRBD1
J gene: TRBJ2-7
V gene: TRBV28
CDR3 protein: CASVVSDRFSYEQYF
CDR3 DNA: TGTGCCAGCGTAGTATCGGACAGGTTTTCCTACGAGCAGTACTTC

clone size: .
D gene: TRBD2
J gene: TRBJ2-1
V gene: TRBV5-4
CDR3 protein: CASSPSGLPYNEQFF
CDR3 DNA: TGTGCCAGCAGCCCGTCGGGACTACCATACAATGAGCAGTTCTTC

clone size: .
D gene: TRBD1
J gene: TRBJ1-4
V gene: TRBV9
CDR3 protein: CASSVDRGHYEKLFF
CDR3 DNA: TGTGCCAGCAGCGTTGACAGGGGGCATTATGAAAAACTGTTTTTT

clone size: .
D gene: TRBD1
J gene: TRBJ2-3
V gene: TRBV4-1
CDR3 protein: CASSQGMTGMGTDTQYF
CDR3 DNA: TGCGCCAGCAGCCAAGGGATGACAGGGATGGGCACAGATACGCAGTATTTT

clone size: once
D gene: .
J gene: TRBJ1-2
V gene: TRBV27
CDR3 protein: CASSLGQGNYGYTF
CDR3 DNA: TGTGCCAGCAGTTTAGGGCAGGGAAACTATGGCTACACCTTC

clone size: few
D gene: .
J gene: TRBJ2-5
V gene: TRBV4-3
CDR3 protein: CASSQDPRGETQYF
CDR3 DNA: TGCGCCAGCAGCCAAGACCCCCGGGGGGAGACCCAGTACTTC

clone size: .
D gene: .
J gene: TRBJ1-6
V gene: TRBV6-5
CDR3 protein: CASSYSRFNSPLHF
CDR3 DNA: TGTGCCAGCAGTTACTCGAGATTCAATTCACCCCTCCACTTT

clone size: .
D gene: .
J gene: TRBJ1-5
V gene: TRBV19
CDR3 protein: CASSPETGKYSNQPQHF
CDR3 DNA: TGTGCCAGTAGTCCCGAGACAGGCAAATATAGCAATCAGCCCCAGCATTTT

clone size: .
D gene: .
J gene: TRBJ1-5
V gene: TRBV15
CDR3 protein: CATSIGRVEPQHF
CDR3 DNA: TGTGCCACCAGCATAGGGAGGGTTGAGCCCCAGCATTTT

clone size: .
D gene: .
J gene: TRBJ1-5
V gene: TRBV6-5
CDR3 protein: CASTKGRNQPQHF
CDR3 DNA: TGTGCCAGCACCAAAGGGAGGAATCAGCCCCAGCATTTT

clone size: .
D gene: .
J gene: TRBJ2-2
V gene: TRBV11-2
CDR3 protein: CASSWGVYTGELFF
CDR3 DNA: TGTGCCAGCAGCTGGGGGGTTTACACCGGGGAGCTGTTTTTT

clone size: .
D gene: .
J gene: TRBJ2-1
V gene: TRBV27
CDR3 protein: CASRIRGNEQFF
CDR3 DNA: TGTGCCAGCAGAATTAGGGGGAATGAGCAGTTCTTC

clone size: once
D gene: .
J gene: TRBJ2-7
V gene: TRBV5-6
CDR3 protein: CASSLNRWGEQYF
CDR3 DNA: TGTGCCAGCAGCTTGAACAGGTGGGGCGAGCAGTACTTC

clone size: .
D gene: .
J gene: TRBJ1-2
V gene: TRBV3-1/TRBV3-2
CDR3 protein: CASTATGSGGYTF
CDR3 DNA: TGTGCCAGCACCGCAACAGGGTCGGGTGGCTACACCTTC

clone size: many
D gene: TRBD1
J gene: TRBJ1-5
V gene: TRBV28
CDR3 protein: CASSKTGDLRPQHF
CDR3 DNA: TGTGCCAGCAGTAAGACAGGGGATTTGCGGCCCCAGCATTTT

clone size: few
D gene: TRBD1
J gene: TRBJ1-6
V gene: TRBV27
CDR3 protein: CASSLTQGLNSPLHF
CDR3 DNA: TGTGCCAGCAGTTTAACACAGGGGCTGAATTCACCCCTCCACTTT

clone size: .
D gene: TRBD2
J gene: TRBJ2-1
V gene: TRBV7-9
CDR3 protein: CASSLRTSGSSLYNEQFF
CDR3 DNA: TGTGCCAGCAGCTTACGGACTAGCGGGAGTTCCCTCTACAATGAGCAGTTCTTC